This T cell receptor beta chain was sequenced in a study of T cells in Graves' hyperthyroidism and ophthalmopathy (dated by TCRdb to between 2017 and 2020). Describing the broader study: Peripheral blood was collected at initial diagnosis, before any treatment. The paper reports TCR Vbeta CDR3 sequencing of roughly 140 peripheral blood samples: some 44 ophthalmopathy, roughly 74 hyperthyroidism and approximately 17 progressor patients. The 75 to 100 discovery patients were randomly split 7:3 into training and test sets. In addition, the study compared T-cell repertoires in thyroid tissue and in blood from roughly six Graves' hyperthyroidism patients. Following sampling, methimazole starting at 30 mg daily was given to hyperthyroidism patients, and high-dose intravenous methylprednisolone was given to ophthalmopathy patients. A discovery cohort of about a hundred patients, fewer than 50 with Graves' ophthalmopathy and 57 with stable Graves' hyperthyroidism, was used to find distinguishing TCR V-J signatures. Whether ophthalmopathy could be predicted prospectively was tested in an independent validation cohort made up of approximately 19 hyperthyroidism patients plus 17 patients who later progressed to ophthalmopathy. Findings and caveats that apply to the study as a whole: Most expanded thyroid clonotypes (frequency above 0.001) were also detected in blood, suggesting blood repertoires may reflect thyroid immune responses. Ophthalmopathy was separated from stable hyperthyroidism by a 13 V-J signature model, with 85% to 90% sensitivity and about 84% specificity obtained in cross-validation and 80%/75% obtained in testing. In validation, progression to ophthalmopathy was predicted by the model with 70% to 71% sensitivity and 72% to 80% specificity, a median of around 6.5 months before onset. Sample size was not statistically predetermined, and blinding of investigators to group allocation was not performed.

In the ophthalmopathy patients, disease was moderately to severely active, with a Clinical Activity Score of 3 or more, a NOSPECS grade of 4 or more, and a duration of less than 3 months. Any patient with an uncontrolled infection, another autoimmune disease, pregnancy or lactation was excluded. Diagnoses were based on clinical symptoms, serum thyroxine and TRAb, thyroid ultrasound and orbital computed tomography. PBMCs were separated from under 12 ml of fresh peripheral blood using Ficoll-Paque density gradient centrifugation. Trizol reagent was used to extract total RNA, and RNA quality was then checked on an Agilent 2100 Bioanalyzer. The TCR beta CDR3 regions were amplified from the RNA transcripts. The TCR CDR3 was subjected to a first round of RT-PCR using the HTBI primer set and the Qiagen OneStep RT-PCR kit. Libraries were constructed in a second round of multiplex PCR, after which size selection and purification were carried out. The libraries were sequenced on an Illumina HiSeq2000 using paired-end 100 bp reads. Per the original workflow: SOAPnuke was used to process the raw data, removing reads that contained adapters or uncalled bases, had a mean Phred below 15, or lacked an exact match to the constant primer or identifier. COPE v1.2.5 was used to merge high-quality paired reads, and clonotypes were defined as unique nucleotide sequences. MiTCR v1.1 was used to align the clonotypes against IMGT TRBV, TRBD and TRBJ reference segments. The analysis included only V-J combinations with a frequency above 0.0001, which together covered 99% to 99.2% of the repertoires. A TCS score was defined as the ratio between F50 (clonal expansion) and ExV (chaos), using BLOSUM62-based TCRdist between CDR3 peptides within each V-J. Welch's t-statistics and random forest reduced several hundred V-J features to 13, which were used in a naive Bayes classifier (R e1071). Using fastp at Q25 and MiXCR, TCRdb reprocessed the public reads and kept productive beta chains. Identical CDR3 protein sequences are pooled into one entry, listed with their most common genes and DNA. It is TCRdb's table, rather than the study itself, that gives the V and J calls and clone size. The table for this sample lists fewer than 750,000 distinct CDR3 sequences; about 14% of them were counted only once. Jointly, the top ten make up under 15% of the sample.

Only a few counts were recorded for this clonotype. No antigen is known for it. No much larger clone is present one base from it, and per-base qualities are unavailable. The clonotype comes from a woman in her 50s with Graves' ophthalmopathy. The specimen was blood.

This receptor has the CDR3 CASSPRGSGVADTQYF. The DNA sequence follows: TGTGCCAGTAGTCCCCGGGGTAGCGGCGTGGCGGATACGCAGTATTTT. The chain links TRBV19 with TRBJ2-3; TRBD2 is possibly the D segment (6 matching bases). CDR1 and CDR2, looked up from the germline V gene (reference sequence), are LNHDA and SQIVND. V is clipped by 5 bases and J by 6 bases, and the sequence between their germline boundaries is 21 bases long. Its CDR3 holds 16 amino acids, cysteine through phenylalanine. Only the CDR3 DNA is retained, 48 bases long and in frame from the first base.